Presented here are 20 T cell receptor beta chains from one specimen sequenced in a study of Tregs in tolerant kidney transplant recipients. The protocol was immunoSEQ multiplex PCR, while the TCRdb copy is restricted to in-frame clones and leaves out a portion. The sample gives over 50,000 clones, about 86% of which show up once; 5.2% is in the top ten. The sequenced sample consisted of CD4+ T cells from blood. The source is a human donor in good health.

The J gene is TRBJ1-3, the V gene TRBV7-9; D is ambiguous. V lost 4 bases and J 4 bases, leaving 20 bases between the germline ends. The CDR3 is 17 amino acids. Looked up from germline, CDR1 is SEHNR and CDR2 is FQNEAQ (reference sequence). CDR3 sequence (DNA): TGTGCCAGCAGCTCGTTCCTGGGAAACAGAGTCGGAAACACCATATATTTT. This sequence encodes CASSSFLGNRVGNTIYF.

CDR3 bases: TGTGCCAGCAGCGTGGACAGTTATGGCTACACCTTC. This encodes CASSVDSYGYTF. The chain couples TRBV2 to TRBJ1-2; TRBD1 might be the D (6 bases). Germline CDR1 is SNHLY and CDR2 is FYNNEI. The CDR3 is 12 amino acids. Trimming shortened V by 6 bases and J by 5 bases, and 10 bases separated the two germline ends.

CDR3 residues: CASSFRDRPDYGYTF. The CDR3 coding sequence is TGTGCCAGCAGCTTCCGGGACAGGCCGGACTATGGCTACACCTTC. The J gene is TRBJ1-2, the V gene TRBV7-2; 8 positions agree with TRBD1. With 3 bases clipped from V and 3 bases from J, the junction kept 6 bases outside the gene matches. This CDR3 contains 15 residues. The germline V gene encodes CDR1 SGHTA and CDR2 FQGNSA.

This CDR3 reads CAWSTGVTDTQYF. The CDR3 coding sequence is TGTGCCTGGAGTACAGGGGTAACAGATACGCAGTATTTT. The J gene is TRBJ2-3, the V gene TRBV30; 7 positions agree with TRBD1. Germline-derived CDR1 and CDR2 are GTSNPN and SVGIG (reference sequence). The junction had 2 bases not matched to a gene; V was cut back by 2 bases and J by 3 bases. The CDR3 spans 13 residues.

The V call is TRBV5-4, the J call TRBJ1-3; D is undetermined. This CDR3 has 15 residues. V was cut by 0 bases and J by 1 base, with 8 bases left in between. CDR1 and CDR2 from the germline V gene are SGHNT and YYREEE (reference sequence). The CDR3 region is CASSLGGGSGNTIYF. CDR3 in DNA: TGTGCCAGCAGCTTGGGCGGAGGATCTGGAAACACCATATATTTT.

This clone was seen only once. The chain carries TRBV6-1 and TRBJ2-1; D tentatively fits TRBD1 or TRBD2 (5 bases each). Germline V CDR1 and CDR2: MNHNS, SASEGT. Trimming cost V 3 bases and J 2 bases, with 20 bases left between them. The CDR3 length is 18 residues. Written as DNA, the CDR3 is TGTGCCAGCAGTGAGGGGCCTCTAGTTGGGAGAACCTACAATGAGCAGTTCTTC. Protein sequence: CASSEGPLVGRTYNEQFF.

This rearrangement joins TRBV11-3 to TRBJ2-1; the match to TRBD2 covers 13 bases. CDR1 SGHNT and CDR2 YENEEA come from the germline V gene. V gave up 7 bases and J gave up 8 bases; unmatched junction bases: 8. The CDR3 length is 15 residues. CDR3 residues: CASTLGLAGVHEQFF. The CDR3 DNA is TGTGCCAGCACCCTCGGACTAGCGGGAGTCCATGAGCAGTTCTTC.

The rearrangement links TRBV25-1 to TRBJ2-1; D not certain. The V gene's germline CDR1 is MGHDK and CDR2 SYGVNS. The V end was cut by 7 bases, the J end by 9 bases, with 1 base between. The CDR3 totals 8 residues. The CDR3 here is CASTEQFF. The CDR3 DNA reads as TGTGCCAGCACTGAGCAGTTCTTC.

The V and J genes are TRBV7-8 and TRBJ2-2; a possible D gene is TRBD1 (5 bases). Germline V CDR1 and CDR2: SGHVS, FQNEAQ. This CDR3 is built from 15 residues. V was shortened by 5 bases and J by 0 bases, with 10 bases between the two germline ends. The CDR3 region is CASSPRGPNTGELFF. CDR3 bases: TGTGCCAGCAGCCCTAGGGGTCCGAACACCGGGGAGCTGTTTTTT.

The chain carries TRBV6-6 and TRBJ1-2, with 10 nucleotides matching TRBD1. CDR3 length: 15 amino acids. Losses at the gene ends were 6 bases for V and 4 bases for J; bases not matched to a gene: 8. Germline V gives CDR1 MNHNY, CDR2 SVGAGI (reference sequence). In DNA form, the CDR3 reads TGTGCCAGCAGCCGGGCGGGACAGGGGACCTATGGCTACACCTTC. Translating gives CASSRAGQGTYGYTF.

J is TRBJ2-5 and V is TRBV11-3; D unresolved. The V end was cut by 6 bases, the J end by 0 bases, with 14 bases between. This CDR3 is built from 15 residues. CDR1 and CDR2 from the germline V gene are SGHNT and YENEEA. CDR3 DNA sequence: TGTGCCAGCAGACTCAACGGCGTCAACCAAGAGACCCAGTACTTC. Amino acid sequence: CASRLNGVNQETQYF. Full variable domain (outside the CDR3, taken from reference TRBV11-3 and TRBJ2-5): EAGVVQSPRYKIIEKKQPVAFWCNPISGHNTLYWYLQNLGQGPELLIRYENEEAVDDSQLPKDRFSAERLKGVDSTLKIQPAELGDSAVYLCASRLNGVNQETQYFGPGTRLLVL.

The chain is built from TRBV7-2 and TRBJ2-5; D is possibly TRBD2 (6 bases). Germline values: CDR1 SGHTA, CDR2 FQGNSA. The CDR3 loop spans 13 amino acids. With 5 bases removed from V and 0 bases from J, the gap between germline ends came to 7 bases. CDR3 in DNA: TGTGCCAGCAGCCGGGACTACCAAGAGACCCAGTACTTC. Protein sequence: CASSRDYQETQYF.

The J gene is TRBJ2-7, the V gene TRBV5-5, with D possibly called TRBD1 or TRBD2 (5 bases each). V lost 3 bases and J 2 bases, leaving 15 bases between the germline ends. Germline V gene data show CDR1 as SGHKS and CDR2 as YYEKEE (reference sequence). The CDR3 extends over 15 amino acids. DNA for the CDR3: TGTGCCAGCAGCTCGATCGGGACGTTAACCTACGAGCAGTACTTC. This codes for CASSSIGTLTYEQYF.

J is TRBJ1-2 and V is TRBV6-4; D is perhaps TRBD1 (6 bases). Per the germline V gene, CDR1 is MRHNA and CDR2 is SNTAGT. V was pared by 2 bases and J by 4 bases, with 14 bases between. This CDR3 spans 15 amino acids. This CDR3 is CASSDRSGGTYGYTF. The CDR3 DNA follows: TGTGCCAGCAGTGACAGATCTGGGGGCACCTATGGCTACACCTTC.

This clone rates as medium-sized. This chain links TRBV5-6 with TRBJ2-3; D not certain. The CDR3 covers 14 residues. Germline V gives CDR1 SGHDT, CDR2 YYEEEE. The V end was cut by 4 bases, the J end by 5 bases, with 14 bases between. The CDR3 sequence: CASSAATHGDTQYF. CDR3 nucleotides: TGTGCCAGCAGCGCAGCGACCCATGGAGATACGCAGTATTTT.

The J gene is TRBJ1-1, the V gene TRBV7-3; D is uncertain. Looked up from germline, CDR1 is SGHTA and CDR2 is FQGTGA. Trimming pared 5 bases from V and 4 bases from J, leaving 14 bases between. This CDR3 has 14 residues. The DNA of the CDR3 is TGTGCCAGCAGCCCACAATCCGGGTCCACTGAAGCTTTCTTT. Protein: CASSPQSGSTEAFF.

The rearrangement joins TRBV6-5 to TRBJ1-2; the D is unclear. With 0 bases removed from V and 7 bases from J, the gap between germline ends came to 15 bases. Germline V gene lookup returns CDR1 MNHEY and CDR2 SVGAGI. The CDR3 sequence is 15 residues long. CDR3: CASSYSRIAWTGYTF. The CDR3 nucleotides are TGTGCCAGCAGTTACTCACGGATAGCCTGGACTGGCTACACCTTC.

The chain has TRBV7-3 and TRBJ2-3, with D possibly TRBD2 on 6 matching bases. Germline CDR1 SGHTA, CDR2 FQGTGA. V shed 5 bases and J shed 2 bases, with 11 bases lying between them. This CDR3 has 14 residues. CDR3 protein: CASSRDSSTDTQYF. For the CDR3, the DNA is TGTGCCAGCAGCCGGGACTCCTCCACAGATACGCAGTATTTT.

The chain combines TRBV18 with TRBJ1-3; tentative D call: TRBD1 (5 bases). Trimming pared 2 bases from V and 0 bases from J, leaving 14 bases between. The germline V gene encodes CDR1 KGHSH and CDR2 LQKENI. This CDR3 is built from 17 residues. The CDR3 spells CASSPSGAGISGNTIYF. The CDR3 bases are TGTGCCAGCTCACCAAGTGGGGCAGGGATCTCTGGAAACACCATATATTTT.

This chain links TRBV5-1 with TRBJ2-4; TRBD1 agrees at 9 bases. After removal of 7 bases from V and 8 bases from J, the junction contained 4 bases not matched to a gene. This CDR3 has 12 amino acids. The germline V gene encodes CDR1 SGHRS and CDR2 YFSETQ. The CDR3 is CASGDREDIQYF. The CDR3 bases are TGCGCCAGCGGGGACAGGGAGGACATTCAGTACTTC. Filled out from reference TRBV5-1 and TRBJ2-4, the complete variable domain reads KAGVTQTPRYLIKTRGQQVTLSCSPISGHRSVSWYQQTPGQGLQFLFEYFSETQRNKGNFPGRFSGRQFSNSRSEMNVSTLELGDSALYLCASGDREDIQYFGAGTRLSVL.